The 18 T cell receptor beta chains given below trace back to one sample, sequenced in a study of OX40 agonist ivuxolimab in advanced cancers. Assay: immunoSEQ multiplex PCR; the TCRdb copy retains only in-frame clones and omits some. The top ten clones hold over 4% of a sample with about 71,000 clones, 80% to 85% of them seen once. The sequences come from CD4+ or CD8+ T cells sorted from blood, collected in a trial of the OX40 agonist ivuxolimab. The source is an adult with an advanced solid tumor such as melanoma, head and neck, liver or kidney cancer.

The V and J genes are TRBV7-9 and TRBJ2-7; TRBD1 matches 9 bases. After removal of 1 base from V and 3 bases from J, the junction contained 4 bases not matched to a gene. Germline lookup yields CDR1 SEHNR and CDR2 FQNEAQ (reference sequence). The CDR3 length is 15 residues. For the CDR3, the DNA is TGTGCCAGCAGCTTAGATGGGACAGGGCTCTACGAGCAGTACTTC. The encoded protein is CASSLDGTGLYEQYF.

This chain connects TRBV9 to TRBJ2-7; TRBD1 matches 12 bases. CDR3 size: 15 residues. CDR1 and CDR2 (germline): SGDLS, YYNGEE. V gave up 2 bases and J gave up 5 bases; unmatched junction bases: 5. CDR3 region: CASSVRDRGRDEQYF. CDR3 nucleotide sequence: TGTGCCAGCAGCGTCCGGGACAGGGGGCGGGACGAGCAGTACTTC. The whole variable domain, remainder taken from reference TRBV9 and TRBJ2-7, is DSGVTQTPKHLITATGQRVTLRCSPRSGDLSVYWYQQSLDQGLQFLIQYYNGEERAKGNILERFSAQQFPDLHSELNLSSLELGDSALYFCASSVRDRGRDEQYFGPGTRLTVT.

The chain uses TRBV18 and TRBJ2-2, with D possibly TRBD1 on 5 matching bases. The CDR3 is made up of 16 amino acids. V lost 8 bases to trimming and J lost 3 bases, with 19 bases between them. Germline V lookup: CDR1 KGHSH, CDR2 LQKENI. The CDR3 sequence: CASRPWAGRDTGELFF. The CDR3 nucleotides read TGTGCCAGCCGCCCTTGGGCAGGGCGAGACACCGGGGAGCTGTTTTTT.

The CDR3 DNA is TGCGCCAGCAGCCCGGGACAGGGGGCCCCTGGGGCCAACGTCCTGACTTTC. Protein: CASSPGQGAPGANVLTF. J is TRBJ2-6 and V is TRBV10-1, with TRBD1 matching 12 bases. The V gene's germline CDR1 is WNHNN and CDR2 SYGVQD (reference sequence). J was trimmed by 2 bases and V by 6 bases; bases with no gene match: 5. The CDR3 is 17 amino acids.

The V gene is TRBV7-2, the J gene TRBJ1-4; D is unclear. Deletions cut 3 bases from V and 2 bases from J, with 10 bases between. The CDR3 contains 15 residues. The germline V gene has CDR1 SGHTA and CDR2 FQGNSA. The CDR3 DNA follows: TGTGCCAGCAGCTTGGCCGGGCCGACTAATGAAAAACTGTTTTTT. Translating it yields CASSLAGPTNEKLFF.

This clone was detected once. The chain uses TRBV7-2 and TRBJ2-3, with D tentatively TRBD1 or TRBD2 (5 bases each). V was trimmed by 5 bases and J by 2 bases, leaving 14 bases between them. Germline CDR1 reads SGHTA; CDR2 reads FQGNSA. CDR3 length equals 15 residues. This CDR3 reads CASSAWDPLTDTQYF. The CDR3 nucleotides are TGTGCCAGCAGCGCCTGGGACCCACTCACAGATACGCAGTATTTT.

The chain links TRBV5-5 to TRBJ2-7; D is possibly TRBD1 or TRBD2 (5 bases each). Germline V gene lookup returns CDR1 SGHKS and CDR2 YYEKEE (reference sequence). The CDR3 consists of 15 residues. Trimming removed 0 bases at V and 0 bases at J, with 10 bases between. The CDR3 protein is CASSLGPGSSYEQYF. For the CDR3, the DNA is TGTGCCAGCAGCTTGGGGCCAGGGAGCTCCTACGAGCAGTACTTC.

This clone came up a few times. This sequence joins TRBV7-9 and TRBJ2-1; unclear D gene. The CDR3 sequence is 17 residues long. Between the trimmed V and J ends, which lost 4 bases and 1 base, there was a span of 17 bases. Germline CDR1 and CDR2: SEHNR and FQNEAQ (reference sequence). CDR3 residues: CASSYSLTQTSYNEQFF. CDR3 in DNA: TGTGCCAGCAGCTATTCGCTGACACAGACTTCCTACAATGAGCAGTTCTTC.

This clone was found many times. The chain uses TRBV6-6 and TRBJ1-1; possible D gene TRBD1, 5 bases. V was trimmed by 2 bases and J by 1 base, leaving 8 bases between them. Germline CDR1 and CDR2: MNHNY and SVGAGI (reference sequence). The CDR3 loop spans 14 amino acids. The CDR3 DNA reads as TGTGCCAGCAGTTACCAGACAGCGAACACTGAAGCTTTCTTT. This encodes CASSYQTANTEAFF.

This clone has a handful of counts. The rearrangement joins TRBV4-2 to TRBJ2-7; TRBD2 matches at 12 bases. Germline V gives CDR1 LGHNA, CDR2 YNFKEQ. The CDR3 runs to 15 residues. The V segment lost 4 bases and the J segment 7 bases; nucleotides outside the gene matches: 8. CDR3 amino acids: CASSPGTSGSEEQYF. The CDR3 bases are TGTGCCAGCAGCCCCGGGACTAGCGGGTCTGAGGAGCAGTACTTC.

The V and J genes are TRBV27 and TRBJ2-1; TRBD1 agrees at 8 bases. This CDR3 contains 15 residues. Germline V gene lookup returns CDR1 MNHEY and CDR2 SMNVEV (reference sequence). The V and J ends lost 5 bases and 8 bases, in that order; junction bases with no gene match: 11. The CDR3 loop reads CASSQRAGGLDEQFF. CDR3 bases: TGTGCCAGCAGTCAACGGGCAGGGGGCTTGGATGAGCAGTTCTTC.

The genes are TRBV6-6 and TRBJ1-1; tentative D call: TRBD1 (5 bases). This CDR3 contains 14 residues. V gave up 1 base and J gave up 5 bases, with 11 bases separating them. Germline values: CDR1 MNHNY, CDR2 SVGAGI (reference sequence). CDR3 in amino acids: CASSYYSGGTEAFF. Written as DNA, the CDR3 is TGTGCCAGCAGTTACTATAGCGGGGGGACTGAAGCTTTCTTT.

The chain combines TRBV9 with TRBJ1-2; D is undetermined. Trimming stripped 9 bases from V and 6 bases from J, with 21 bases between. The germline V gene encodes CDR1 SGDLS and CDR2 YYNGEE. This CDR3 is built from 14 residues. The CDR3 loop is CAILQREVVHGYTF. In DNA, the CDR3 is TGTGCCATACTGCAGAGGGAAGTCGTACATGGCTACACCTTC.

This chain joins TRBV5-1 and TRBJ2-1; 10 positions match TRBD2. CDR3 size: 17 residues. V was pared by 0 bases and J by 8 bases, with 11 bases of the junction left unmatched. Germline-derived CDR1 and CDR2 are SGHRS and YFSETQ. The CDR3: CASSLVASGSGRDEQFF. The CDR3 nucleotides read TGCGCCAGCAGCTTGGTAGCTAGCGGGAGCGGGCGGGATGAGCAGTTCTTC.

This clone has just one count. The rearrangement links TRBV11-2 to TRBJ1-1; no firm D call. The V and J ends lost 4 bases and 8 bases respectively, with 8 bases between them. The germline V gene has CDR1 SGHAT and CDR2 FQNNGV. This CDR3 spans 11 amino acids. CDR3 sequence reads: CASSSLTEAFF. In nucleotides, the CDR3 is TGTGCCAGCAGCTCCTTAACCGAAGCTTTCTTT.

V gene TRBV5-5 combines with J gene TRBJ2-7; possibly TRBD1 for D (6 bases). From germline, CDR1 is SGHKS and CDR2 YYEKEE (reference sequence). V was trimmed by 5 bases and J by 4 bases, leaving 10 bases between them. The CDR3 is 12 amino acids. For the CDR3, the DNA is TGTGCCAGCAGTTGGGACAAGTACGAGCAGTACTTC. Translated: CASSWDKYEQYF.

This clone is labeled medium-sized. CDR3 sequence (DNA): TGTGCCAGCAGCTTGGGACTAGCGGGAGTAGGTGTGGAGACCCAGTACTTC. This gives the protein CASSLGLAGVGVETQYF. The chain joins TRBV7-8 to TRBJ2-5, with 14 bases that match TRBD2. Germline values: CDR1 SGHVS, CDR2 FQNEAQ. The CDR3 is 17 amino acids. V lost 3 bases to trimming and J lost 5 bases; unmatched junction nucleotides: 8.

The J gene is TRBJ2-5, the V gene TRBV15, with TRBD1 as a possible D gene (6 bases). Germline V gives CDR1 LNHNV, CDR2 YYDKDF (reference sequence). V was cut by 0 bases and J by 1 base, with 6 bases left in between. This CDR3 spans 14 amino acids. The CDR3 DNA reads TGTGCCACCAGCAGAGACAGGGGCCAAGAGACCCAGTACTTC. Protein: CATSRDRGQETQYF.